The 8 T cell receptor beta chains presented below share a single source sample, sequenced in a study of CD8+ T cells in alopecia areata. Sequencing used cDNA as its template, made by extracting RNA and reverse transcribing it. Sequencing used immunoSEQ multiplex PCR; TCRdb keeps in-frame clones, though not all of them. The repertoire holds under 200,000 clones, with approximately 57% as singletons. The treatment denotes: oral pan-JAK inhibitor, 5-10 mg twice daily. Source: CD4+ T cells sorted from blood, taken at week 24, from a patient treated with tofacitinib. Receptor source: a human donor with alopecia areata.

This clone was seen a handful of times. The chain is built from TRBV30 and TRBJ1-6; no firm D call. This CDR3 is built from 16 residues. Germline CDR1 is GTSNPN and CDR2 is SVGIG (reference sequence). V was trimmed by 0 bases and J by 6 bases, leaving 15 bases between them. The DNA of the CDR3 is TGTGCCTGGAGTGTGCGAGCGTCCTTTGGTAATTCACCCCTCCACTTT. Translation gives CAWSVRASFGNSPLHF.

V usage is TRBV2 and J usage is TRBJ2-2; 8 nucleotides match TRBD2. CDR1 and CDR2 from the germline V gene are SNHLY and FYNNEI. The CDR3 is made up of 14 amino acids. V was clipped by 6 bases and J by 0 bases; unmatched bases: 0. CDR3 sequence reads: CASRRGANTGELFF. As DNA, the CDR3 is TGTGCCAGCAGGCGGGGGGCGAACACCGGGGAGCTGTTTTTT.

The V call is TRBV15, the J call TRBJ2-4, with 9 bases identical to TRBD2. Trimming took 1 base from V and 2 from J; bases not matched to a gene: 6. The length of the CDR3 is 17 residues. The germline V gene has CDR1 LNHNV and CDR2 YYDKDF (reference sequence). This chain's CDR3 is CATSRAGTSRSKNIQYF. The CDR3 DNA reads as TGTGCCACCAGCAGAGCGGGGACTAGCCGGTCCAAAAACATTCAGTACTTC. The variable domain in full, completed from reference TRBV15 and TRBJ2-4, reads DAMVIQNPRYQVTQFGKPVTLSCSQTLNHNVMYWYQQKSSQAPKLLFHYYDKDFNNEADTPDNFQSRRPNTSFCFLDIRSPGLGDTAMYLCATSRAGTSRSKNIQYFGAGTRLSVL.

V usage is TRBV25-1 and J usage is TRBJ1-1, with unresolved D. The CDR3 is made up of 11 amino acids. V lost 6 bases to trimming and J lost 5 bases, with 7 bases between them. Germline V CDR1 and CDR2: MGHDK, SYGVNS. The chain's CDR3 is CASSQWTEAFF. In DNA form, the CDR3 reads TGTGCCAGCAGCCAGTGGACTGAAGCTTTCTTT.

This clone was seen just once. This chain connects TRBV9 to TRBJ1-6; possibly TRBD1 for D (5 bases). This CDR3 is built from 13 residues. Trimming cost V 4 bases and J 8 bases, with 10 bases left between them. Germline CDR1 SGDLS, CDR2 YYNGEE. This CDR3 is CASSSRDDSPLHF. The CDR3 DNA follows: TGTGCCAGCAGCTCGAGGGACGATTCACCCCTCCACTTT.

The chain combines TRBV30 with TRBJ2-5; 8 bases are a match to TRBD1. CDR1 GTSNPN and CDR2 SVGIG come from the germline V gene (reference sequence). J gave up 0 bases and V 5 bases, and 5 bases lay outside the gene matches. The CDR3 loop spans 14 amino acids. CDR3 sequence: CAWDRTGHQETQYF. The CDR3, as DNA: TGTGCCTGGGATAGGACAGGGCACCAAGAGACCCAGTACTTC.

A few counts support this clone. The chain carries TRBV30 and TRBJ2-7, with D uncertain. Trimming removed 4 bases at V and 2 bases at J, with 9 bases between. This CDR3 has 12 residues. The germline CDR1 and CDR2 sequences are GTSNPN and SVGIG (reference sequence). The CDR3 loop is CAWMRRTYEQYF. CDR3 bases: TGTGCCTGGATGCGCAGGACCTACGAGCAGTACTTC.

The V and J genes are TRBV4-2 and TRBJ2-7; D perhaps matches TRBD2 (5 bases). Germline values: CDR1 LGHNA, CDR2 YNFKEQ. The CDR3 has 16 residues. V lost 1 base and J 3 bases, leaving 16 bases between the germline ends. The CDR3 coding sequence is TGTGCCAGCAGCCAAGGAGGACTGTGGACCGACTACGAGCAGTACTTC. Its translation is CASSQGGLWTDYEQYF.